The next 30 T cell receptor beta chains were all read from a single sample in a study of OX40 agonist ivuxolimab in advanced cancers. Profiled with immunoSEQ multiplex PCR; TCRdb holds only in-frame clones, not every one. The sample yields about 90,000 clones, around 89% seen once. The material sequenced was CD4+ or CD8+ T cells sorted from blood, taken in a trial of the OX40 agonist ivuxolimab. All receptors come from an adult with an advanced solid tumor such as melanoma, head and neck, liver or kidney cancer.

The chain recombines TRBV2 with TRBJ2-3; D is uncertain. V shed 4 bases and J shed 2 bases, with 7 bases lying between them. Germline lookup yields CDR1 SNHLY and CDR2 FYNNEI. The CDR3 sequence is 13 residues long. The CDR3 bases are TGTGCCAGCAGTGTTCTTTACACAGATACGCAGTATTTT. Its translation: CASSVLYTDTQYF.

Points on this clone: At the DNA level, this CDR3 is encoded by other sequences in the same sample as well. The V and J genes are TRBV9 and TRBJ2-3; D possibly corresponds to TRBD2 (6 bases). Trimming stripped 3 bases from V and 1 base from J, with 6 bases between. The CDR3 spans 13 residues. Germline V lookup: CDR1 SGDLS, CDR2 YYNGEE. Here the CDR3 DNA reads TGTGCCAGCAGCGCGGGGGGCACAGATACGCAGTATTTT. Protein sequence: CASSAGGTDTQYF.

The chain links TRBV9 to TRBJ2-5; 9 nucleotides align to TRBD2. V lost 3 bases and J lost 4; bases outside the gene matches: 7. The V gene's germline CDR1 is SGDLS and CDR2 YYNGEE. The CDR3 is 15 residues long. CDR3 sequence (DNA): TGTGCCAGCAGCGCCGCCGGGACTAGCTTAGAGACCCAGTACTTC. This encodes CASSAAGTSLETQYF.

This chain uses TRBV2 with TRBJ2-1; D is possibly TRBD1 or TRBD2 (6 bases each). This CDR3 is built from 16 residues. The V gene lost 3 bases and the J gene lost 10 bases, with 22 bases spanning the gap. Germline V gives CDR1 SNHLY, CDR2 FYNNEI. The CDR3 DNA reads TGTGCCAGCAGTGATAGTAGGAGGGGGGCTGCGAGAGAGCAGTTCTTC. Translating gives CASSDSRRGAAREQFF.

This chain joins TRBV19 and TRBJ1-1; 9 nucleotides align to TRBD1. The germline CDR1 and CDR2 sequences are LNHDA and SQIVND (reference sequence). CDR3 length: 15 residues. After removal of 6 bases from V and 4 bases from J, the junction contained 9 bases not matched to a gene. Here the CDR3 DNA reads TGTGCCAGTAGCGGATTGTGGGACAGGGTCACTGAAGCTTTCTTT. Translating gives CASSGLWDRVTEAFF.

The rearrangement uses TRBV29-1 and TRBJ2-1, with 8 bases aligning to TRBD1. The CDR3 is 13 amino acids. CDR1 and CDR2 (germline): SQVTM, ANQGSEA. V was clipped by 5 bases and J by 8 bases; unmatched bases: 8. CDR3 in amino acids: CSVLTGEWYEQFF. Here the CDR3 DNA reads TGCAGCGTTTTGACAGGGGAGTGGTATGAGCAGTTCTTC.

The chain carries TRBV25-1 and TRBJ2-2; 7 bases are shared with TRBD1. This CDR3 is built from 16 residues. Germline trimming cut 3 bases from V and 1 base from J; bases unmatched to any gene: 5. CDR1 and CDR2 (germline): MGHDK, SYGVNS. CDR3 sequence: CASSDPGTENTGELFF. DNA for the CDR3: TGTGCCAGCAGTGATCCCGGGACAGAGAACACCGGGGAGCTGTTTTTT.

The gene calls are TRBV2 and TRBJ2-1; the D is unclear. V gave up 5 bases and J gave up 4 bases, with 21 bases separating them. Germline CDR1 is SNHLY and CDR2 is FYNNEI. The CDR3 is made up of 17 amino acids. Here the CDR3 DNA reads TGTGCCAGCAGTCCCCGCTCATCTCACAGCAGGTACAATGAGCAGTTCTTC. It translates to CASSPRSSHSRYNEQFF.

This clone was recorded once. The chain couples TRBV6-5 to TRBJ2-4; D is uncertain. The CDR3 spans 15 residues. Germline V gene data show CDR1 as MNHEY and CDR2 as SVGAGI. Trimming cost V 4 bases and J 1 base, with 11 bases left between them. CDR3 loop: CASSSGSWAKNIQYF. The CDR3 nucleotides read TGTGCCAGCAGTTCGGGCAGCTGGGCCAAAAACATTCAGTACTTC.

The chain is built from TRBV2 and TRBJ1-6; D ambiguous. V was clipped by 8 bases and J by 0 bases, with 20 bases between them. The CDR3 runs 18 residues. The germline V gene has CDR1 SNHLY and CDR2 FYNNEI. The CDR3 DNA is TGTGCCAGCCATCCAAAATTCATCCTGAGCTCCTATAATTCACCCCTCCACTTT. Protein product: CASHPKFILSSYNSPLHF. Full variable domain (rest looked up from reference TRBV2 and TRBJ1-6): EPEVTQTPSHQVTQMGQEVILRCVPISNHLYFYWYRQILGQKVEFLVSFYNNEISEKSEIFDDQFSVERPDGSNFTLKIRSTKLEDSAMYFCASHPKFILSSYNSPLHFGNGTRLTVT.

V and J are TRBV28 and TRBJ2-7; tentatively, D is TRBD2 (6 bases). The germline gives CDR1 MDHEN, CDR2 SYDVKM. The V gene lost 6 bases and the J gene lost 2 bases, with 17 bases spanning the gap. This CDR3 comprises 15 residues. CDR3 in amino acids: CASRISTGLTYEQYF. Here the CDR3 DNA reads TGTGCCAGCAGAATCAGCACGGGACTGACCTACGAGCAGTACTTC.

The rearrangement joins TRBV7-3 to TRBJ2-3; TRBD2 aligns across 9 bases. Losses at the gene ends were 1 base for V and 0 bases for J; bases not matched to a gene: 8. Germline V gene lookup returns CDR1 SGHTA and CDR2 FQGTGA. This CDR3 comprises 18 residues. Here the CDR3 DNA reads TGTGCCAGCAGCTTAAAAGGCCGACTAGCGGATAGCACAGATACGCAGTATTTT. It is translated as CASSLKGRLADSTDTQYF.

The chain has TRBV2 and TRBJ1-2, with D possibly being TRBD1 (5 bases). Per germline, CDR1 SNHLY and CDR2 FYNNEI. CDR3 length equals 12 residues. Deletions cut 8 bases from V and 4 bases from J, with 11 bases between. The CDR3 here is CASGTAAYGYTF. The CDR3 DNA reads TGTGCCAGCGGGACCGCAGCCTATGGCTACACCTTC.

CDR3 sequence (DNA): TGTGCCAGCAGGAATCACAGGGGGCGCCCCGGGGAGCTGTTTTTT. Residues: CASRNHRGRPGELFF. The V gene is TRBV27, the J gene TRBJ2-2; 9 nucleotides agree with TRBD1. The CDR3 sequence is 15 residues long. Germline values: CDR1 MNHEY, CDR2 SMNVEV (reference sequence). The trim removed 6 bases at V and 6 bases at J, leaving 8 bases unmatched.

This clone turned up a few times. The rearrangement links TRBV19 to TRBJ1-2; no reliable D call. The CDR3 sequence is 15 residues long. Looked up from germline, CDR1 is LNHDA and CDR2 is SQIVND (reference sequence). Trimming stripped 6 bases from V and 4 bases from J, with 18 bases between. The CDR3 spells CASRRGGRESYGYTF. DNA of the CDR3: TGTGCCAGTAGGCGCGGTGGGAGGGAAAGCTATGGCTACACCTTC. Full variable domain (missing parts from reference TRBV19 and TRBJ1-2): DGGITQSPKYLFRKEGQNVTLSCEQNLNHDAMYWYRQDPGQGLRLIYYSQIVNDFQKGDIAEGYSVSREKKESFPLTVTSAQKNPTAFYLCASRRGGRESYGYTFGSGTRLTVV.

The chain employs TRBV5-8 and TRBJ2-3, with 12 bases fitting TRBD2. The junction had 6 bases not matched to a gene; V was cut back by 8 bases and J by 5 bases. The germline V gene encodes CDR1 SGHTS and CDR2 YDEGEE. The CDR3 is made up of 14 amino acids. The CDR3 loop reads CARKTSGSQDTQYF. CDR3 DNA: TGTGCCAGGAAGACTAGCGGGAGTCAAGATACGCAGTATTTT.

The chain joins TRBV6-5 to TRBJ2-1, with a possible D match to TRBD1 (6 bases). Trimming stripped 2 bases from V and 6 bases from J, with 11 bases between. CDR3 length equals 14 residues. Per germline, CDR1 MNHEY and CDR2 SVGAGI. DNA of the CDR3: TGTGCCAGCAGTTACGGCAGGGGTGGCAATGAGCAGTTCTTC. Translation: CASSYGRGGNEQFF.

CDR3: CASRELQGPDTQYF. In DNA form, the CDR3 reads TGTGCCAGCAGGGAACTACAGGGGCCAGATACGCAGTATTTT. The genes are TRBV5-4 and TRBJ2-3, with 7 bases that match TRBD1. From germline, CDR1 is SGHNT and CDR2 YYREEE (reference sequence). The junction had 7 bases not matched to a gene; V was cut back by 5 bases and J by 4 bases. The CDR3 contains 14 residues.

This clone was counted between two and nine times. The chain links TRBV29-1 to TRBJ1-2; D unclear. The CDR3 sequence is 11 residues long. The germline V and J ends were trimmed by 5 bases and 9 bases, with 13 bases remaining between them. The germline V gene encodes CDR1 SQVTM and CDR2 ANQGSEA. CDR3 in DNA: TGCAGCGTTTACTCCCTCAGAAGCTACACCTTC. It is translated as CSVYSLRSYTF.

The CDR3, as DNA: TGCAGCGTTGACCTAGCGGATACCTACGAGCAGTACTTC. Protein product: CSVDLADTYEQYF. The J gene is TRBJ2-7, the V gene TRBV29-1; 7 nucleotides line up with TRBD2. V gave up 3 bases and J gave up 2 bases; unmatched junction bases: 4. The CDR3 is 13 residues long. CDR1 SQVTM and CDR2 ANQGSEA come from the germline V gene.

The rearrangement uses TRBV18 and TRBJ2-7; 10 nucleotides align to TRBD2. The CDR3 is 13 amino acids. V lost 5 bases to trimming and J lost 2 bases; unmatched junction nucleotides: 0. The germline gives CDR1 KGHSH, CDR2 LQKENI. Here the CDR3 reads CASSGTSAYEQYF. DNA of the CDR3: TGTGCCAGCTCAGGGACTAGCGCCTACGAGCAGTACTTC.

This chain joins TRBV7-3 and TRBJ1-5; D is unresolved. Per germline, CDR1 SGHTA and CDR2 FQGTGA. V was shortened by 3 bases and J by 5 bases, with 20 bases between the two germline ends. The CDR3 runs to 17 residues. CDR3 sequence reads: CASSLRPSPDGDQPQHF. CDR3 nucleotides: TGTGCCAGCAGCTTGAGACCAAGCCCGGACGGAGATCAGCCCCAGCATTTT.

The chain is built from TRBV19 and TRBJ2-3; TRBD2 matches 7 bases. Trimming cost V 4 bases and J 4 bases; bases outside gene matches: 11. Germline CDR1 and CDR2: LNHDA and SQIVND (reference sequence). This CDR3 is 16 amino acids long. CDR3: CASSTWTRLGADTQYF. The CDR3 DNA sequence: TGTGCCAGTAGTACGTGGACTAGATTGGGTGCAGATACGCAGTATTTT. Variable domain in full (rest from reference TRBV19 and TRBJ2-3): DGGITQSPKYLFRKEGQNVTLSCEQNLNHDAMYWYRQDPGQGLRLIYYSQIVNDFQKGDIAEGYSVSREKKESFPLTVTSAQKNPTAFYLCASSTWTRLGADTQYFGPGTRLTVL.

This chain connects TRBV7-3 to TRBJ2-1; 8 positions match TRBD2. The CDR3 runs 17 residues. The germline CDR1 and CDR2 sequences are SGHTA and FQGTGA. With 5 bases clipped from V and 1 base from J, the junction kept 10 bases outside the gene matches. The CDR3 protein is CASSTNPLAGSYNEQFF. CDR3 DNA: TGTGCCAGCAGCACAAACCCCCTAGCGGGTTCCTACAATGAGCAGTTCTTC.

The chain employs TRBV6-1 and TRBJ2-7, with 9 bases matching TRBD1. The CDR3 sequence is 14 residues long. Germline V gene lookup returns CDR1 MNHNS and CDR2 SASEGT. V shed 5 bases, J shed 3 bases, and the junction held 5 bases outside the gene matches. For the CDR3, the DNA is TGTGCCAGCAGTCGGACAGGGGCGTTCTACGAGCAGTACTTC. Encoded protein: CASSRTGAFYEQYF.

The CDR3 coding sequence is TGTGCCAGCAGCTCGGGCGGGACAGGGGGCAGAGCTAATGAAAAACTGTTTTTT. It codes for CASSSGGTGGRANEKLFF. This chain connects TRBV5-4 to TRBJ1-4, with 12 bases lining up with TRBD1. Trimming took 3 bases from V and 3 from J; bases not matched to a gene: 9. The CDR3 loop spans 18 amino acids. Germline CDR1 is SGHNT and CDR2 is YYREEE (reference sequence).

The chain recombines TRBV5-4 with TRBJ1-2; 7 bases fit TRBD1. This CDR3 is 13 amino acids long. V lost 2 bases and J lost 4; bases outside the gene matches: 2. Per germline, CDR1 SGHNT and CDR2 YYREEE (reference sequence). CDR3 bases: TGTGCCAGCAGCTTACCAGGGGGCTATGGCTACACCTTC. It translates to CASSLPGGYGYTF.

The rearrangement uses TRBV5-6 and TRBJ2-2; D unresolved. This CDR3 is 15 amino acids long. The V end lost 0 bases, the J end lost 0 bases, and 6 bases lay between the germline ends. In germline, CDR1 is SGHDT, CDR2 YYEEEE. The CDR3: CASSLDRANTGELFF. CDR3 DNA: TGTGCCAGCAGCTTGGATAGGGCGAACACCGGGGAGCTGTTTTTT.

V is TRBV27 and J is TRBJ2-3; weak D call: TRBD1 (5 bases). Trimming cost V 1 base and J 7 bases, with 21 bases left between them. The CDR3 has 17 amino acids. In germline, CDR1 is MNHEY, CDR2 SMNVEV (reference sequence). Here the CDR3 DNA reads TGTGCCAGCAGTTTATACTACCCCCCGGACAAATCAAATACGCAGTATTTT. It is translated as CASSLYYPPDKSNTQYF.

The chain employs TRBV5-6 and TRBJ2-1; D call uncertain. The germline gives CDR1 SGHDT, CDR2 YYEEEE. This CDR3 is built from 15 residues. Trimming took off 3 bases at V and 6 bases at J, with 16 bases between the two ends. The CDR3 loop reads CASSSPKRALNEQFF. The DNA of the CDR3 is TGTGCCAGCAGCTCCCCCAAAAGGGCCCTCAATGAGCAGTTCTTC.